This TCR beta chain was sequenced during a study of OX40 agonist ivuxolimab in advanced cancers. Overall study context: Two cutaneous melanoma patients and one hepatocellular carcinoma patient, three in all, had partial responses.

Overall study findings and caveats: At 0.1 to 3.0 mg/kg, clonal expansion of CD4+ and CD8+ blood T cells had occurred by week 6. The specificity for antigen of the expanded peripheral T cells was not determined.

Germline V gives CDR1 SGHTA, CDR2 FQGNSA. V was shortened by 1 base and J by 0 bases, with 10 bases between the two germline ends. This CDR3 comprises 17 residues. The protocol was immunoSEQ multiplex PCR, while the TCRdb copy is restricted to in-frame clones and leaves out a portion. In the table there are 35,000 to 50,000 clones, about 86% of which are singletons. In the case of this clone: Its antigen remains unidentified.

The sequences come from CD4+ or CD8+ T cells sorted from blood, collected in a trial of the OX40 agonist ivuxolimab. This chain joins TRBV7-2 and TRBJ1-6; D not certain. The origin of this receptor is an adult with an advanced solid tumor such as melanoma, head and neck, liver or kidney cancer. The CDR3 DNA reads TGTGCCAGCAGCTTAGATCCAGCCAGCTCCTATAATTCACCCCTCCACTTT. It yields the protein CASSLDPASSYNSPLHF.